This T cell receptor beta chain was sequenced during a study of neurological immune-mediated disorders. Points from the study as a whole: With the multiple sclerosis repertoire cluster, neither clinical nor MRI features showed any association. The expanded clones of different subjects shared no CDR3 amino acid sequences (suggesting private repertoires in all groups). Phylogenetically, 18 of 34 multiple sclerosis patients' repertoires fell into one related-CDR3 cluster, a possible signature.

Time point denoted: longitudinal time-point 3. 5'RACE with 10-nucleotide random UMIs produced the cDNA. TCRdb called the 5' RACE reads again in MiXCR, with one record for every CDR3 protein. The table lists some 80,000 distinct CDR3 sequences, 3.5% to 4.5% of them singletons, with over 5.5% in the top ten. V dropped 5 bases and J dropped 1 base, with 14 bases sitting between them. Germline CDR1 reads MNHNY; CDR2 reads SVGAGI (reference sequence). This CDR3 comprises 15 residues. This clonotype was recorded at least ten times. The antigen is undetermined. Sequencing was done on a sample of PBMCs. This chain links TRBV6-6 with TRBJ2-5, with D tentatively TRBD2 (6 bases). This receptor was taken from a woman aged 55 to 70 with multiple sclerosis. The CDR3, as DNA: TGTGCCAGCAGTATTGGATTGGGGGGCCAAGAGACCCAGTACTTC. Its translation: CASSIGLGGQETQYF.